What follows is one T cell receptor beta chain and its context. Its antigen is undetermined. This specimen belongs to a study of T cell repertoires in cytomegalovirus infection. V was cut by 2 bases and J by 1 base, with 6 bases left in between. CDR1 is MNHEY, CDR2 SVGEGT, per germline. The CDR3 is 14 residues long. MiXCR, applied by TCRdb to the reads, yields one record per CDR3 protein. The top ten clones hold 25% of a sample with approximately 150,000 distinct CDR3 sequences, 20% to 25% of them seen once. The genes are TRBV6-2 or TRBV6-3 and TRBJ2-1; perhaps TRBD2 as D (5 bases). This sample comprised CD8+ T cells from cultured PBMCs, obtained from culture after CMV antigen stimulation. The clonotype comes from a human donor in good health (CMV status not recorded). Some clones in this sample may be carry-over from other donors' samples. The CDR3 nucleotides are TGTGCCAGCAGTTACCGGGAATCCTACAATGAGCAGTTCTTC. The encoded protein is CASSYRESYNEQFF.